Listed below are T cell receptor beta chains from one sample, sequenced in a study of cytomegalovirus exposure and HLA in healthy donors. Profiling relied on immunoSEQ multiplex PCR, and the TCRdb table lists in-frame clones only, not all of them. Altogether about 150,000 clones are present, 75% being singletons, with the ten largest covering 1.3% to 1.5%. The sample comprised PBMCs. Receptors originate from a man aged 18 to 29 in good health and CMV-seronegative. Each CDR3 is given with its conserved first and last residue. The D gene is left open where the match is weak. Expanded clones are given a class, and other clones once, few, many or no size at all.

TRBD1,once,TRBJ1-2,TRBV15,CATSRTRTGEGDYGYTF,TGTGCCACCAGCAGAACCCGGACAGGGGAGGGTGACTATGGCTACACCTTC
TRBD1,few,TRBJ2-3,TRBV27,CASSLPPKTGVRDTQYF,TGTGCCAGCAGTTTACCCCCCAAGACAGGGGTAAGAGATACGCAGTATTTT
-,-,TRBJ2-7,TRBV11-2,CASSPILRGAGTPYEQYF,TGTGCCAGCAGCCCAATCCTTAGAGGAGCGGGGACACCCTACGAGCAGTACTTC
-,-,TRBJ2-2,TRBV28,CASSSPGEPNTGELFF,TGTGCCAGCAGTTCCCCCGGGGAACCGAACACCGGGGAGCTGTTTTTT
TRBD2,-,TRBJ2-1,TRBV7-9,CASSLPLAGGGSYNEQFF,TGTGCCAGCAGCTTACCGCTAGCGGGAGGGGGCTCCTACAATGAGCAGTTCTTC
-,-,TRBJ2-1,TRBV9,CASSSVTGNEQFF,TGTGCCAGCAGCTCTGTAACGGGCAATGAGCAGTTCTTC
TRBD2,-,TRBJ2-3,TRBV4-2,CASSRGLAVSTDTQYF,TGTGCCAGCAGCCGCGGACTAGCGGTTAGCACAGATACGCAGTATTTT
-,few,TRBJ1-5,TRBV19,CASSIDRGWGGNQPQHF,TGTGCCAGTAGTATAGACAGGGGATGGGGCGGCAATCAGCCCCAGCATTTT
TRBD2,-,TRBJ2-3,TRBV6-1,CASSEASGSPDTQYF,TGTGCCAGCAGTGAAGCTAGCGGGAGCCCAGATACGCAGTATTTT
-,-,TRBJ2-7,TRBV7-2,CASSLGNQNEQYF,TGTGCCAGCAGCTTAGGAAACCAGAACGAGCAGTACTTC
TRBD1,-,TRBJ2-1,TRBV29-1,CSVAGTGVLNEQFF,TGCAGCGTTGCCGGGACAGGGGTATTGAATGAGCAGTTCTTC
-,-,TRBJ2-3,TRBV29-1,CSVDGGTDTQYF,TGCAGCGTTGACGGGGGCACAGATACGCAGTATTTT
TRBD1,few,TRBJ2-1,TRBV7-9,CSSSFPDRDYEQFF,TGTTCCAGCAGCTTCCCCGACAGGGATTATGAGCAGTTCTTC
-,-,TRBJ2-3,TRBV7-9,CASSFSQGLLRTDTQYF,TGTGCCAGCAGCTTTTCACAGGGTCTCTTGAGGACAGATACGCAGTATTTT
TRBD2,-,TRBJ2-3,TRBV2,CASAKLAGGGDTQYF,TGTGCCAGCGCCAAACTAGCGGGGGGTGGAGATACGCAGTATTTT
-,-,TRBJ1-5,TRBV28,CASSSPGGTQPQHF,TGTGCCAGCAGTTCGCCGGGGGGGACCCAGCCCCAGCATTTT
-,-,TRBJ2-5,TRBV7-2,CASSPQLYPGETQYF,TGTGCCAGCAGCCCCCAACTTTACCCCGGGGAGACCCAGTACTTC
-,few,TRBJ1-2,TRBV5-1,CASSSGETNYGYTF,TGCGCCAGCAGCTCAGGGGAAACTAACTATGGCTACACCTTC
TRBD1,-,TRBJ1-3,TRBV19,CASTPWTGTGNTIYF,TGTGCCAGTACCCCATGGACAGGCACTGGAAACACCATATATTTT
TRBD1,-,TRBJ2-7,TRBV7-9,CASSTEDRKTYEQYF,TGTGCCAGCAGCACTGAGGACAGGAAGACCTACGAGCAGTACTTC
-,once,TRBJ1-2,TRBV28,CASTTGGSGYTF,TGTGCCAGCACAACGGGGGGCAGTGGCTACACCTTC
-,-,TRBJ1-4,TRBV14,CASSPRLPGEKLFF,TGTGCCAGCAGCCCCCGCCTGCCGGGTGAAAAACTGTTTTTT
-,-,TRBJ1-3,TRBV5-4,CASSFGGFSSGNTIYF,TGTGCCAGCAGCTTCGGGGGATTCAGCTCTGGAAACACCATATATTTT
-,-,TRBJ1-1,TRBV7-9,CASSISAQGGTEAFF,TGTGCCAGCAGCATAAGCGCCCAGGGTGGGACTGAAGCTTTCTTT
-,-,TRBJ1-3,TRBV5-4,CASSHGTQENTIYF,TGTGCCAGCAGCCATGGGACACAAGAAAACACCATATATTTT
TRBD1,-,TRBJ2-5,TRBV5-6,CASSYTGQGRQETQYF,TGTGCCAGCAGCTACACGGGACAGGGTCGCCAAGAGACCCAGTACTTC
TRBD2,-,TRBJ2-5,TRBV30,CAWSALLAGPETQYF,TGTGCCTGGAGTGCCCTACTAGCGGGGCCAGAGACCCAGTACTTC
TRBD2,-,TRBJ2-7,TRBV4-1,CASSQLLAGVSYEQYF,TGCGCCAGCAGCCAATTACTAGCGGGAGTATCTTACGAGCAGTACTTC